This entry is about one TCR beta chain. Its target is not known. Most PBMC samples had about 520 ng input DNA in six replicates. TCRdb keeps only in-frame clones here, not all; method: immunoSEQ multiplex PCR. The data hold fewer than 20,000 clones, with approximately 70% observed a single time. These data belong to a study of neoadjuvant anti-PD-1 for oral cavity cancer. Study at large: Patients without progression got a fourth dose around day 43. Overall study results and limits: With three patients per group, TCR findings need larger cohorts.

In germline, CDR1 is GTSNPN, CDR2 SVGIG (reference sequence). V was trimmed by 2 bases and J by 13 bases, leaving 14 bases between them. The CDR3 covers 11 residues. The clonotype originates from a person aged 35-80 years with oral cavity squamous cell carcinoma. This chain connects TRBV30 to TRBJ1-1; D gene uncertain. The source was PBMCs, collected before nivolumab (anti-PD-1) treatment. As DNA, the CDR3 is TGTGCCTGGAGTCCCGCAGAGAGAGGTTTCTTT. As protein: CAWSPAERGFF.